Given below is one TCR beta chain in context. Trimming took 7 bases from V and 5 from J; bases not matched to a gene: 8. CDR3 length: 15 residues. Germline V gene lookup returns CDR1 SEHNR and CDR2 FQNEAQ (reference sequence). This table comes from immunoSEQ multiplex PCR, and its TCRdb copy is limited to in-frame clones, with some not included. This table has over 100,000 clones, 84% appearing once. The data originate from a study of blood T cell repertoires in COVID-19. The sequencing sample was made of peripheral blood. The receptor was isolated from a woman in her 50s with acute or convalescent COVID-19. The chain carries TRBV7-9 and TRBJ1-1, with 12 bases that match TRBD1. CDR3 residues: CASKSGDRGRTEAFF. CDR3 DNA: TGTGCCAGCAAGTCCGGGGACAGGGGGCGAACTGAAGCTTTCTTT.